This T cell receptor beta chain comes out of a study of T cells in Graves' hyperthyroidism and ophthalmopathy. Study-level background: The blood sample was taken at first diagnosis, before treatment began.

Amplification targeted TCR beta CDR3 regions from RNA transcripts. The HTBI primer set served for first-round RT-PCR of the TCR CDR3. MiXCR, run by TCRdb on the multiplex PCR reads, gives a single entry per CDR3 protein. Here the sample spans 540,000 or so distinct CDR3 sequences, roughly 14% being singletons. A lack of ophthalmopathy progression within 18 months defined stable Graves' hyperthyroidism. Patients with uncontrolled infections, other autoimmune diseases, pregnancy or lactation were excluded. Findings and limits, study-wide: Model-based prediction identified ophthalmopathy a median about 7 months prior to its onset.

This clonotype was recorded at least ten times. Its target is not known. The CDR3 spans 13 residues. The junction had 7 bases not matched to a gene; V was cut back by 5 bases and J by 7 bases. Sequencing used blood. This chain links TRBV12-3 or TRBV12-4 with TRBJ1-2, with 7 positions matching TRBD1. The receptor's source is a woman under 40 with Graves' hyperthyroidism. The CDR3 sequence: CASSTGQLGGYTF. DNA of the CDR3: TGTGCCAGCAGTACGGGACAGCTCGGTGGCTACACCTTC.